These 25 T cell receptor beta chains originate from one sample sequenced in a study of Ad26.COV2.S vaccination and SARS-CoV-2 variants. As for treatment: over 15 received Ad26.COV2.S at low or high dose, single or two shots; 5 received placebo; per-sample allocation not given. Day 63 following the first vaccine or placebo injection was when the samples were taken. The table came from immunoSEQ multiplex PCR; TCRdb's copy has only in-frame clones and leaves some out. The sample records 350,000 to 400,000 clones, about nine tenths being singletons. The source was peripheral blood, collected in a trial of Ad26.COV2.S vaccine versus placebo. The receptors shown here come from a person aged 18-65 years who received the Ad26.COV2.S COVID-19 vaccine or a placebo.

The chain has TRBV18 and TRBJ2-7; D is undetermined. This CDR3 has 12 amino acids. Germline CDR1 KGHSH, CDR2 LQKENI. V gave up 5 bases and J gave up 3 bases, with 8 bases separating them. CDR3 residues: CASSFDIYEQYF. CDR3 DNA: TGTGCCAGCTCATTCGACATCTACGAGCAGTACTTC.

The gene calls are TRBV11-3 and TRBJ2-7, with D tentatively TRBD1 (6 bases). This CDR3 spans 12 amino acids. Looked up from germline, CDR1 is SGHNT and CDR2 is YENEEA. V gave up 7 bases and J gave up 9 bases, with 16 bases separating them. CDR3 amino acids: CASTILRGRQYF. In DNA, the CDR3 is TGTGCCAGCACCATACTCAGGGGAAGGCAGTACTTC.

This rearrangement joins TRBV7-6 to TRBJ1-6; weak D call: TRBD1 (5 bases). The V gene's germline CDR1 is SGHVS and CDR2 FNYEAQ. The V end was cut by 2 bases, the J end by 6 bases, with 8 bases between. The CDR3 length is 14 residues. The CDR3, as DNA: TGTGCCAGCAGCTTACGACAGACTAATTCACCCCTCCACTTT. Amino acid sequence: CASSLRQTNSPLHF.

The chain has TRBV7-8 and TRBJ1-6, with 9 bases identical to TRBD1. V gave up 5 bases and J gave up 4 bases; unmatched junction bases: 12. This CDR3 has 18 residues. Germline V gene sequence: CDR1 SGHVS, CDR2 FQNEAQ. For the CDR3, the DNA is TGTGCCAGCAGCGCCGACAGGGGGGGGTCTGGGTATAATTCACCCCTCCACTTT. This sequence encodes CASSADRGGSGYNSPLHF.

This sequence joins TRBV6-5 and TRBJ1-1, with D maybe TRBD1 (5 bases). This CDR3 spans 15 amino acids. The V gene's germline CDR1 is MNHEY and CDR2 SVGAGI. Trimming took off 0 bases at V and 5 bases at J, with 13 bases between the two ends. The CDR3 nucleotides are TGTGCCAGCAGTTACTCTGCAGGGAGGAGGACTGAAGCTTTCTTT. Its translation: CASSYSAGRRTEAFF.

The chain employs TRBV4-1 and TRBJ1-5; D may be TRBD1 (5 bases). CDR1 is MGHRA, CDR2 YSYEKL, per germline. The ends were cut back, 0 bases at V and 4 bases at J, with 19 bases in the middle. CDR3 size: 18 residues. The CDR3 DNA reads TGCGCCAGCAGCCAAGAATCCACCCAGGCAGGGAAGAATCAGCCCCAGCATTTT. It translates to CASSQESTQAGKNQPQHF.

The rearrangement uses TRBV18 and TRBJ2-3; TRBD2 aligns across 12 bases. The CDR3 loop spans 18 amino acids. The germline CDR1 and CDR2 sequences are KGHSH and LQKENI. The V gene end was trimmed by 3 bases and the J gene end by 1 base; junction bases not matched to a gene: 8. CDR3 protein: CASSPSTTSGGGTDTQYF. The CDR3 bases are TGTGCCAGCTCACCCTCGACGACTAGCGGGGGTGGCACAGATACGCAGTATTTT.

Only a few counts were recorded for this clone. This chain joins TRBV4-1 and TRBJ1-1; D is ambiguous. CDR1 and CDR2 (germline): MGHRA, YSYEKL. V lost 1 base and J lost 4, with 13 bases in between. This CDR3 has 15 residues. The CDR3 protein is CASSQAATVSTEAFF. The CDR3 DNA follows: TGCGCCAGCAGCCAAGCTGCGACTGTGAGCACTGAAGCTTTCTTT.

This clone has just a few counts. J is TRBJ2-2 and V is TRBV29-1, with D perhaps TRBD1 or TRBD2 (5 bases each). Trimming removed 6 bases from V and 3 bases from J, with 17 bases in between. The CDR3 is 15 residues long. CDR1 is SQVTM, CDR2 ANQGSEA, per germline. For the CDR3, the DNA is TGCAGCGTCGAAATACCGGGACCCCACACCGGGGAGCTGTTTTTT. It encodes CSVEIPGPHTGELFF.

This clone was seen just once. The chain employs TRBV2 and TRBJ1-2; D remains ambiguous. The CDR3 totals 13 residues. Germline-derived CDR1 and CDR2 are SNHLY and FYNNEI. V lost 8 bases and J lost 4, with 14 bases in between. In nucleotides, the CDR3 is TGTGCCAGCTCTAAGGATGCCCTCTATGGCTACACCTTC. Amino acid sequence: CASSKDALYGYTF. Filled out from reference TRBV2 and TRBJ1-2, the complete variable domain reads EPEVTQTPSHQVTQMGQEVILRCVPISNHLYFYWYRQILGQKVEFLVSFYNNEISEKSEIFDDQFSVERPDGSNFTLKIRSTKLEDSAMYFCASSKDALYGYTFGSGTRLTVV.

CDR3 coding DNA: TGTGCCAGCAGTTACTTGGGGATACACCAAGAGACCCAGTACTTC. Its protein is CASSYLGIHQETQYF. The rearrangement uses TRBV6-5 and TRBJ2-5; D gene ambiguous. CDR1 is MNHEY and CDR2 is SVGAGI in the germline V gene. This CDR3 has 15 residues. V was trimmed by 1 base and J by 0 bases, leaving 9 bases between them.

V usage is TRBV4-1 and J usage is TRBJ2-6; D is unresolved. The V gene's germline CDR1 is MGHRA and CDR2 YSYEKL. Trimming left V 4 bases short and J 3 bases short, with 13 bases between. CDR3 size: 16 residues. The chain's CDR3 is CASSPWTLNGANVLTF. The CDR3 nucleotides are TGCGCCAGCAGCCCTTGGACCCTAAATGGGGCCAACGTCCTGACTTTC.

CDR3: CAIHSGTTHNEQFF. CDR3 DNA: TGTGCCATCCATTCCGGGACTACTCACAATGAGCAGTTCTTC. This rearrangement joins TRBV6-5 to TRBJ2-1, with 7 positions matching TRBD2. With 10 bases clipped from V and 5 bases from J, the junction kept 11 bases outside the gene matches. Germline V lookup: CDR1 MNHEY, CDR2 SVGAGI. The CDR3 spans 14 residues.

This clone was seen just once. V is TRBV7-2 and J is TRBJ2-2; either TRBD1 or TRBD2 may fit D (5 bases each). The V end was cut by 0 bases, the J end by 3 bases, with 5 bases between. The CDR3 sequence is 14 residues long. Germline V gene data show CDR1 as SGHTA and CDR2 as FQGNSA. In DNA form, the CDR3 reads TGTGCCAGCAGCTTAGCGGGGGACACCGGGGAGCTGTTTTTT. It specifies CASSLAGDTGELFF.

The chain recombines TRBV11-2 with TRBJ1-6; D gene unclear. Trimming left V 5 bases short and J 6 bases short, with 8 bases between. The germline gives CDR1 SGHAT, CDR2 FQNNGV. The CDR3 is 13 residues long. CDR3 in amino acids: CASSPYGNSPLHF. CDR3 coding DNA: TGTGCCAGCAGCCCGTACGGTAATTCACCCCTCCACTTT.

The chain recombines TRBV6-6 with TRBJ2-7, with D possibly TRBD1 on 6 matching bases. The V gene's germline CDR1 is MNHNY and CDR2 SVGAGI (reference sequence). V shed 4 bases and J shed 5 bases, with 9 bases lying between them. CDR3 length: 12 amino acids. CDR3 protein: CASSFNRDEQYF. The DNA for the CDR3 is TGTGCCAGCAGTTTCAACAGGGACGAGCAGTACTTC.

This chain links TRBV7-6 with TRBJ1-1; 10 nucleotides match TRBD1. Germline V gives CDR1 SGHVS, CDR2 FNYEAQ. This CDR3 contains 16 residues. V lost 5 bases, J lost 1 base, and 7 bases stayed unmatched. CDR3 in DNA: TGTGCCAGCAGCCTAAGACAGGGGGCGGCGAACACTGAAGCTTTCTTT. Amino acid sequence: CASSLRQGAANTEAFF.

The rearrangement links TRBV5-5 to TRBJ2-7; D is unclear. The CDR3 covers 12 residues. The germline CDR1 and CDR2 sequences are SGHKS and YYEKEE (reference sequence). Trimming removed 1 base at V and 4 bases at J, with 6 bases between. Here the CDR3 DNA reads TGTGCCAGCAGCTTGACTGTTTACGAGCAGTACTTC. Translating gives CASSLTVYEQYF.

The chain links TRBV3-1 (or the pseudogene TRBV3-2) to TRBJ1-2, with 8 bases fitting TRBD1. V lost 0 bases, J lost 7 bases, and 1 base stayed unmatched. This CDR3 is built from 13 residues. From germline, CDR1 is LGHDT and CDR2 YNNKEL (reference sequence). The CDR3 DNA follows: TGTGCCAGCAGCCAAGACAGGGGGCTTGGCTACACCTTC. Protein: CASSQDRGLGYTF.

This rearrangement joins TRBV11-2 to TRBJ2-1; 7 bases agree with TRBD1. V dropped 6 bases and J dropped 6; count of bases not matched to a gene: 11. The V gene's germline CDR1 is SGHAT and CDR2 FQNNGV. The CDR3 runs to 15 residues. The CDR3 DNA follows: TGTGCCAGCAGACAGGGGCAGACGACAGGCAATGAGCAGTTCTTC. This gives the protein CASRQGQTTGNEQFF.

The V and J genes are TRBV19 and TRBJ2-1; a weak D match, TRBD2 (6 bases). V shed 7 bases and J shed 3 bases, with 19 bases lying between them. Germline CDR1 and CDR2: LNHDA and SQIVND (reference sequence). This CDR3 comprises 16 residues. The CDR3 region has the DNA TGTGCCAGTACGGGGCTGGCGAGCGGGCGCTACAATGAGCAGTTCTTC. Translated: CASTGLASGRYNEQFF.

The gene calls are TRBV5-1 and TRBJ1-4; no clear D gene. Between the trimmed V and J ends, which lost 6 bases and 0 bases, there was a span of 9 bases. CDR3 size: 14 residues. Germline CDR1 is SGHRS and CDR2 is YFSETQ. CDR3 region: CASTWTSTNEKLFF. DNA for the CDR3: TGCGCCAGCACCTGGACCTCAACTAATGAAAAACTGTTTTTT. The variable domain in full, completed from reference TRBV5-1 and TRBJ1-4, reads KAGVTQTPRYLIKTRGQQVTLSCSPISGHRSVSWYQQTPGQGLQFLFEYFSETQRNKGNFPGRFSGRQFSNSRSEMNVSTLELGDSALYLCASTWTSTNEKLFFGSGTQLSVL.

This chain links TRBV7-9 with TRBJ1-2; maybe TRBD1 (5 bases). This CDR3 is built from 13 residues. V was shortened by 0 bases and J by 7 bases, with 9 bases between the two germline ends. The germline CDR1 and CDR2 sequences are SEHNR and FQNEAQ (reference sequence). CDR3 amino acids: CASSLAGGGGYTF. DNA of the CDR3: TGTGCCAGCAGCTTAGCCGGGGGAGGTGGCTACACCTTC.

This clone was found a few times. The V gene is TRBV30, the J gene TRBJ1-1; D ambiguous. Trimming cost V 3 bases and J 1 base, with 6 bases left between them. This CDR3 is built from 12 residues. Germline loops: CDR1 GTSNPN, CDR2 SVGIG (reference sequence). Here the CDR3 DNA reads TGTGCCTGGAGCTGGGAGAACACTGAAGCTTTCTTT. This sequence encodes CAWSWENTEAFF. The full variable domain, completed using reference TRBV30 and TRBJ1-1, is SQTIHQWPATLVQPVGSPLSLECTVEGTSNPNLYWYRQAAGRGLQLLFYSVGIGQISSEVPQNLSASRPQDRQFILSSKKLLLSDSGFYLCAWSWENTEAFFGQGTRLTVV.

The chain uses TRBV11-2 and TRBJ1-6, with D uncertain. The germline V and J ends were trimmed by 2 bases and 7 bases, with 9 bases remaining between them. Germline V gives CDR1 SGHAT, CDR2 FQNNGV. This CDR3 has 14 amino acids. The CDR3 is CASSLIQQNSPLHF. CDR3 nucleotide sequence: TGTGCCAGCAGCTTAATACAGCAGAATTCACCCCTCCACTTT.